The rows below give T cell receptor beta chains drawn from one sample of a study of identical twins. Using its own MiXCR run on the 5' RACE reads, TCRdb lists one record per CDR3 protein. The table records about 530,000 distinct CDR3 sequences, about a fifth of them present only once. The sample was also reused in another study, on yellow fever vaccine responses in identical twins.

The sequencing sample was made of CD4+ T cells sorted from blood. Receptors originate from a woman aged 18-30 years in good health. CDR3s include the opening cysteine and the closing phenylalanine or tryptophan. D genes are given only for firm matches.

j_gene	v_gene	d_gene	CDR3aa
TRBJ1-5	TRBV18	TRBD1	CASSPAGQGEGFPSNQPQHF
TRBJ2-1	TRBV20-1	-	CSAGRWVPADEQFF
TRBJ2-5	TRBV7-9	-	CASSLAIRVQETQYF
TRBJ2-3	TRBV20-1	TRBD2	CSASKGTSGNTDTQYF
TRBJ2-3	TRBV5-1	TRBD2	CASSPLRAGAGTDTQYF
TRBJ2-5	TRBV5-1	-	CASSKTQETQYF
TRBJ1-2	TRBV12-3/TRBV12-4	TRBD1	CATREGANYGYTF
TRBJ2-7	TRBV11-2	-	CASSGQLLYEQYF
TRBJ2-2	TRBV12-3/TRBV12-4	TRBD2	CASSLAGEVTGELFF
TRBJ2-1	TRBV7-6	TRBD2	CASSSIAGATYNEQFF
TRBJ2-1	TRBV6-1	-	CASSEPPEGRGYNEQFF
TRBJ2-7	TRBV27	TRBD2	CASSKMLAGTYEQYF
TRBJ2-2	TRBV20-1	TRBD2	CSATLAGNTGELFF
TRBJ2-7	TRBV5-6	-	CASSLGYIEQYF
TRBJ2-7	TRBV28	TRBD2	CASCTGTSAYEQYF
TRBJ2-1	TRBV12-3/TRBV12-4	-	CASSPGPLVGGYNEQFF
TRBJ2-1	TRBV5-1	TRBD1	CASSPGQVAEQFF
TRBJ2-2	TRBV24-1	-	CATSDLQLSTGELFF
TRBJ2-3	TRBV7-8	TRBD2	CASSTGLAGGLTDTQYF
TRBJ2-3	TRBV6-5	TRBD1	CASSSRDRGDTQYF
TRBJ2-1	TRBV3-1	TRBD2	CASSQVTSGNYEQFF
TRBJ2-1	TRBV9	-	CASSGSWANYNEQFF
TRBJ2-1	TRBV5-1	-	CASSLTHRDEQFF
TRBJ2-3	TRBV7-8	TRBD2	CASSFRGRAQISTDTQYF
TRBJ2-2	TRBV12-3/TRBV12-4	-	CASSLSRGLTGELFF
TRBJ2-3	TRBV10-2	TRBD2	CASRLAGGSDTQYF
TRBJ2-5	TRBV9	-	CASSPSYGGAFETQYF
TRBJ1-1	TRBV29-1	-	CSVVGLVGTEAFF
TRBJ2-2	TRBV24-1	-	CATSVGIHTGELFF
TRBJ2-1	TRBV15	-	CATSRGREGRNNEQFF
TRBJ2-7	TRBV28	-	CASSSPGHSYEQYF
TRBJ2-5	TRBV2	-	CASRTSSNQETQYF
TRBJ1-6	TRBV2	-	CATKEGGLNNSPLHF
TRBJ1-1	TRBV12-3/TRBV12-4	TRBD1	CASSYGTGDWNTEAFF
TRBJ2-5	TRBV20-1	-	CSARGGGGETQYF
TRBJ2-7	TRBV12-3/TRBV12-4	-	CASSPIPGEQYF
TRBJ2-1	TRBV5-6	-	CASSLGAAVLGEQFF
TRBJ2-5	TRBV10-3	-	CAISDTQGIGETQYF
TRBJ2-1	TRBV20-1	TRBD1	CSARDPLSRQGSGNEQFF
TRBJ2-6	TRBV12-3/TRBV12-4	TRBD1	CASSTGAGANVLTF
TRBJ2-3	TRBV20-1	TRBD1	CSAGRIPGQGDTDTQYF
TRBJ2-3	TRBV20-1	-	CRTDSPADTQYF
TRBJ2-1	TRBV7-3	-	CASSGGHGKAFNEQFF
TRBJ1-2	TRBV12-3/TRBV12-4	-	CASSLWDTPGYGYTF
TRBJ2-5	TRBV3-1	TRBD2	CASSQLAGQETQYF
TRBJ2-1	TRBV5-1	TRBD2	CASSLLGLAGNSYNEQFF
TRBJ1-2	TRBV29-1	-	CSVEGGAGGLNYGYTF